The next 12 T cell receptor beta chains were all read from a single sample in a study of cytomegalovirus exposure and HLA in healthy donors. 60 Vbeta and 13 Jbeta primers were used in PCR. Measured with immunoSEQ multiplex PCR; TCRdb has only the in-frame clones, and not every one. The sample holds roughly 170,000 clones; approximately 81% are singletons and the top ten take around 2.4%. Sequencing was carried out using PBMCs. The source of these receptors is a female donor in good health and CMV-seronegative.

J is TRBJ1-3 and V is TRBV9; 8 positions agree with TRBD1. Germline CDR1 is SGDLS and CDR2 is YYNGEE. V lost 5 bases to trimming and J lost 5 bases; unmatched junction nucleotides: 6. This CDR3 comprises 14 residues. The CDR3 nucleotides read TGTGCCAGCAGTACGGACAGGGCTAGAAACACCATATATTTT. Amino acids: CASSTDRARNTIYF.

V gene TRBV4-3 combines with J gene TRBJ2-3, with D maybe TRBD2 (5 bases). The CDR3 sequence is 15 residues long. V lost 1 base, J lost 1 base, and 9 bases lay in between. CDR1 LGHNA and CDR2 YSLEER come from the germline V gene. CDR3: CASSQVGSGTDTQYF. In DNA, the CDR3 is TGCGCCAGCAGCCAAGTGGGTAGCGGCACAGATACGCAGTATTTT.

The rearrangement links TRBV7-9 to TRBJ2-7, with TRBD2 identical over 10 bases. V shed 4 bases, J shed 2 bases, and the junction held 11 bases outside the gene matches. The CDR3 is made up of 17 amino acids. CDR1 is SEHNR, CDR2 FQNEAQ, per germline (reference sequence). CDR3 sequence (DNA): TGTGCCAGCAGCTCACAGGGGGGACTAGCGCTTACCTACGAGCAGTACTTC. Translated: CASSSQGGLALTYEQYF.

This clone showed up just a few times. For the CDR3, the DNA is TGTGCCAGCAGCGCCGGACTAGCGGGAGGCAATGAGCAGTTCTTC. Translating it yields CASSAGLAGGNEQFF. The chain is built from TRBV9 and TRBJ2-1, with 14 bases fitting TRBD2. CDR1 is SGDLS, CDR2 YYNGEE, per germline. There are 15 residues in the CDR3. The J segment lost 6 bases and the V segment lost 3 bases, leaving 2 bases of the junction unmatched.

The genes are TRBV5-1 and TRBJ1-4, with D tentatively TRBD1 (6 bases). The CDR3 length is 15 residues. In germline, CDR1 is SGHRS, CDR2 YFSETQ. The germline V and J ends were trimmed by 4 bases and 6 bases, with 16 bases remaining between them. For the CDR3, the DNA is TGCGCCAGCAGCCGGGGAGGGGGACGCTATGAAAAACTGTTTTTT. Residues: CASSRGGGRYEKLFF. The full variable domain, in which reference TRBV5-1 and TRBJ1-4 provide the parts outside the CDR3, is KAGVTQTPRYLIKTRGQQVTLSCSPISGHRSVSWYQQTPGQGLQFLFEYFSETQRNKGNFPGRFSGRQFSNSRSEMNVSTLELGDSALYLCASSRGGGRYEKLFFGSGTQLSVL.

The rearrangement uses TRBV7-3 and TRBJ2-7, with 10 bases that match TRBD1. This CDR3 contains 14 residues. Germline V lookup: CDR1 SGHTA, CDR2 FQGTGA. The J segment lost 5 bases and the V segment lost 4 bases, leaving 5 bases of the junction unmatched. CDR3 in DNA: TGTGCCAGCAGCTCACGAGGACAGGGGGACGAGCAGTACTTC. This encodes CASSSRGQGDEQYF.

V usage is TRBV4-1 and J usage is TRBJ2-1; no definite D call. CDR3 size: 15 residues. V gave up 0 bases and J gave up 0 bases, with 6 bases separating them. The germline CDR1 and CDR2 sequences are MGHRA and YSYEKL. CDR3 bases: TGCGCCAGCAGCCAAGATTACAGCTCCTACAATGAGCAGTTCTTC. Translated, it gives CASSQDYSSYNEQFF.

This chain links TRBV7-9 with TRBJ1-4; 11 bases fit TRBD1. Losses at the gene ends were 8 bases for V and 5 bases for J; bases not matched to a gene: 13. Germline values: CDR1 SEHNR, CDR2 FQNEAQ (reference sequence). The CDR3 sequence is 17 residues long. The chain's CDR3 is CASRRGGQGGLNEKLFF. The CDR3 coding sequence is TGTGCCAGCCGAAGGGGGGGACAGGGGGGCCTGAATGAAAAACTGTTTTTT.

The J gene is TRBJ2-3, the V gene TRBV5-1; a weak D match, TRBD1 (6 bases). CDR3 length equals 17 residues. Trimming left V 0 bases short and J 0 bases short, with 14 bases between. Germline V lookup: CDR1 SGHRS, CDR2 YFSETQ. The CDR3 spells CASSLGRWTASTDTQYF. The DNA of the CDR3 is TGCGCCAGCAGCTTGGGTCGTTGGACAGCAAGCACAGATACGCAGTATTTT. Together with reference TRBV5-1 and TRBJ2-3, the CDR3 gives the full variable domain: KAGVTQTPRYLIKTRGQQVTLSCSPISGHRSVSWYQQTPGQGLQFLFEYFSETQRNKGNFPGRFSGRQFSNSRSEMNVSTLELGDSALYLCASSLGRWTASTDTQYFGPGTRLTVL.

J is TRBJ1-2 and V is TRBV7-2; 7 positions agree with TRBD1. Per the germline V gene, CDR1 is SGHTA and CDR2 is FQGNSA. The junction had 11 bases not matched to a gene; V was cut back by 8 bases and J by 8 bases. CDR3 length equals 13 residues. CDR3 sequence (DNA): TGTGCCAGCGGGCGGACAGGCTCCCCGGGCTACACCTTC. The encoded protein is CASGRTGSPGYTF.

The chain links TRBV28 to TRBJ1-2, with TRBD1 matching 7 bases. The CDR3 covers 14 residues. Germline trimming cut 4 bases from V and 4 bases from J; bases unmatched to any gene: 6. The germline V gene has CDR1 MDHEN and CDR2 SYDVKM. In DNA form, the CDR3 reads TGTGCCAGCAGTTCCCAGACAGGGACCTATGGCTACACCTTC. Its translation: CASSSQTGTYGYTF.

The chain links TRBV25-1 to TRBJ2-2; 9 bases are shared with TRBD1. The germline V gene encodes CDR1 MGHDK and CDR2 SYGVNS. V gave up 4 bases and J gave up 6 bases; unmatched junction bases: 6. This CDR3 region has 15 residues. CDR3 sequence reads: CASSGGQGRAGELFF. The CDR3 DNA follows: TGTGCCAGCAGTGGGGGACAGGGCCGCGCCGGGGAGCTGTTTTTT.